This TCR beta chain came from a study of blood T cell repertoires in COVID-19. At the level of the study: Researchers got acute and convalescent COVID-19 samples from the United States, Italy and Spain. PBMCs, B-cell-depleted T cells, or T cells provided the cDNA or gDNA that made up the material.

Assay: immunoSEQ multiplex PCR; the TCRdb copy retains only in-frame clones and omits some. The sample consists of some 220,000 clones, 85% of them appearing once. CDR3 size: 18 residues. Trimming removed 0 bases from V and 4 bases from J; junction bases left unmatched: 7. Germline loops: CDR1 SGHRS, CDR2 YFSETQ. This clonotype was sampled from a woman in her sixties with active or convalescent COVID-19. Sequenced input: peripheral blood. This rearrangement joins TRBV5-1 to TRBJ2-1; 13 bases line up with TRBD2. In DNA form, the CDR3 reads TGCGCCAGCAGCTTGGGGACTAGCGGGAGCCCCCAATACAATGAGCAGTTCTTC. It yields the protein CASSLGTSGSPQYNEQFF. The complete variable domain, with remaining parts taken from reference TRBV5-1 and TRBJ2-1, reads KAGVTQTPRYLIKTRGQQVTLSCSPISGHRSVSWYQQTPGQGLQFLFEYFSETQRNKGNFPGRFSGRQFSNSRSEMNVSTLELGDSALYLCASSLGTSGSPQYNEQFFGPGTRLTVL.